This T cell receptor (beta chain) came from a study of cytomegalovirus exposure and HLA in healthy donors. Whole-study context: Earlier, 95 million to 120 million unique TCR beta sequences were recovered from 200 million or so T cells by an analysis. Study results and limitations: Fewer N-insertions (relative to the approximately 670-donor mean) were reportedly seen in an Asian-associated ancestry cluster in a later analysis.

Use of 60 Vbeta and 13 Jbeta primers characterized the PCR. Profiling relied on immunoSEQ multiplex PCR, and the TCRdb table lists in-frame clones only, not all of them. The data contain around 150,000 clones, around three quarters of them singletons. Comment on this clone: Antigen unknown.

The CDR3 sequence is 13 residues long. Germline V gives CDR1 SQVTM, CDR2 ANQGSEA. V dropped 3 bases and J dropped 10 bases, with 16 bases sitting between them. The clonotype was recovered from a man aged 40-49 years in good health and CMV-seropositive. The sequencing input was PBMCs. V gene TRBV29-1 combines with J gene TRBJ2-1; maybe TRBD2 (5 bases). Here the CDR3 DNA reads TGCAGCGTTGATTGGGGAGTAGCAGGCGAGCAGTTCTTC. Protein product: CSVDWGVAGEQFF.